These T cell receptor beta chains were read from a single sample in a study of regulatory T cells in long-lasting Graves disease. TCRdb itself ran the multiplex PCR reads through MiXCR, one entry per CDR3 protein. The profile shows fewer than 550,000 distinct CDR3 sequences, about 16% of them singletons. These same records also appear under a second study, on T cells in Graves' hyperthyroidism and ophthalmopathy.

Sequences were derived from peripheral blood mononuclear cells (PBMCs), sampled at new diagnosis, from a patient treated with antithyroid drugs. All receptors derive from a woman aged 40-60 years with Graves disease. Each CDR3 is given with its conserved first and last residue. Each record gives: clone size, V gene, D gene, CDR3 length, J gene, CDR3 DNA, CDR3 protein. The D gene is left open where the match is weak. Clone size is stated in some rows and not others, as once, few, many or a class when expanded.

size: NA; V: TRBV6-2/TRBV6-3; D: NA; length: 16; J: TRBJ1-6; DNA: TGTGCCAGCAGGATTGGAACGGGGAACTATAATTCACCCCTCCACTTT; CDR3: CASRIGTGNYNSPLHF
size: NA; V: TRBV20-1; D: NA; length: 14; J: TRBJ1-5; DNA: TGCAGTGCCTCCGGGGCGACGGACAATCAGCCCCAGCATTTT; CDR3: CSASGATDNQPQHF
size: many; V: TRBV11-2; D: TRBD1; length: 13; J: TRBJ1-5; DNA: TGTGCCAGCAGCGTGACAGGGGATCAGCCCCAGCATTTT; CDR3: CASSVTGDQPQHF
size: many; V: TRBV3-1; D: NA; length: 14; J: TRBJ1-1; DNA: TGTGCCAGCAGCCAACTACAGAGGAACACTGAAGCTTTCTTT; CDR3: CASSQLQRNTEAFF
size: many; V: TRBV11-2; D: TRBD1; length: 15; J: TRBJ2-3; DNA: TGTGCCAGCAGCAGAACAGGGGGCGCCGCAGATACGCAGTATTTT; CDR3: CASSRTGGAADTQYF
size: many; V: TRBV6-1; D: NA; length: 15; J: TRBJ1-1; DNA: TGTGCCAGCAGAAGGACATCCCTCATGAACACTGAAGCTTTCTTT; CDR3: CASRRTSLMNTEAFF
size: NA; V: TRBV11-2; D: NA; length: 15; J: TRBJ2-1; DNA: TGTGCCAGCAGCTTGACCGTGGCGACCTACAATGAGCAGTTCTTC; CDR3: CASSLTVATYNEQFF
size: NA; V: TRBV5-1; D: NA; length: 17; J: TRBJ2-7; DNA: TGCGCCAGCGGCTTGTCACTAGCTAACCCTATCGCCTACGAGCAGTACTTC; CDR3: CASGLSLANPIAYEQYF
size: NA; V: TRBV7-9; D: NA; length: 14; J: TRBJ2-2; DNA: TGTGCCAGCAGCTTATCCGGGTACACCGGGGAGCTGTTTTTT; CDR3: CASSLSGYTGELFF
size: NA; V: TRBV4-1; D: NA; length: 14; J: TRBJ1-5; DNA: TGCGCCAGCAGCCAAGTCATTAGCAATCAGCCCCAGCATTTT; CDR3: CASSQVISNQPQHF
size: many; V: TRBV2; D: TRBD2; length: 12; J: TRBJ2-7; DNA: TGTGCCAGGGGGAGCGGGGGCGGCGAGCAGTACTTC; CDR3: CARGSGGGEQYF
size: few; V: TRBV6-1; D: NA; length: 13; J: TRBJ1-1; DNA: TGTGCCAGCACCCGAGACCCGAACACTGAAGCTTTCTTT; CDR3: CASTRDPNTEAFF
size: many; V: TRBV20-1; D: TRBD2; length: 18; J: TRBJ2-5; DNA: TGCAGTGCTAGAGTCCCGCCCGGGAAGCGGGGGGGCCAGGAGACCCAGTACTTC; CDR3: CSARVPPGKRGGQETQYF
size: many; V: TRBV6-1; D: NA; length: 15; J: TRBJ1-1; DNA: TGTGCCAGCAGTGGGGTTAGGGTGCTGAACACTGAAGCTTTCTTT; CDR3: CASSGVRVLNTEAFF
size: many; V: TRBV30; D: NA; length: 13; J: TRBJ1-1; DNA: TGTGCCTGGAGTCTCACACCGGGCACTGAAGCTTTCTTT; CDR3: CAWSLTPGTEAFF
size: many; V: TRBV11-2; D: NA; length: 14; J: TRBJ2-7; DNA: TGTGCCAGCAGCTTCCAACTCGACGCCTACGAGCAGTACTTC; CDR3: CASSFQLDAYEQYF
size: NA; V: TRBV20-1; D: TRBD1; length: 15; J: TRBJ2-7; DNA: TGCAGTGCTAGGTTTCTCCGGGACAGCCCCTACGAGCAGTACTTC; CDR3: CSARFLRDSPYEQYF
size: many; V: TRBV12-3/TRBV12-4; D: TRBD2; length: 15; J: TRBJ2-3; DNA: TGTGCCAGCAGCCCCGGGACTAGGGGGACAGATACGCAGTATTTT; CDR3: CASSPGTRGTDTQYF
size: NA; V: TRBV6-2/TRBV6-3; D: TRBD2; length: 18; J: TRBJ2-1; DNA: TGTGCCAGCAGTGATCTGGCTAGCGGGGTTATCTCCTACAATGAGCAGTTCTTC; CDR3: CASSDLASGVISYNEQFF
size: many; V: TRBV7-2; D: TRBD2; length: 17; J: TRBJ2-2; DNA: TGTGCCAGCAGCTACCCCGGGACTAGCGGGGGTAGCGGGGAGCTGTTTTTT; CDR3: CASSYPGTSGGSGELFF
size: many; V: TRBV28; D: NA; length: 11; J: TRBJ1-2; DNA: TGTGCCAGCAGCTCAGGCTATGGCTACACCTTC; CDR3: CASSSGYGYTF
size: many; V: TRBV30; D: NA; length: 12; J: TRBJ1-1; DNA: TGTGCCTGGAGTGTACGGTCCACTGAAGCTTTCTTT; CDR3: CAWSVRSTEAFF
size: many; V: TRBV28; D: NA; length: 14; J: TRBJ1-3; DNA: TGTGCCAGCAGTTTCCCCAACTCTGGAAACACCATATATTTT; CDR3: CASSFPNSGNTIYF
size: many; V: TRBV6-2/TRBV6-3; D: NA; length: 13; J: TRBJ1-4; DNA: TGTGCCAGCAGGACAGCAACTAATGAAAAACTGTTTTTT; CDR3: CASRTATNEKLFF
size: many; V: TRBV2; D: NA; length: 13; J: TRBJ1-4; DNA: TGTGCCAGCAGTGCCCGGCTTAATGAAAAACTGTTTTTT; CDR3: CASSARLNEKLFF
size: NA; V: TRBV27; D: NA; length: 14; J: TRBJ1-5; DNA: TGTGCCAGCACAACAGCCAACGGCAATCAGCCCCAGCATTTT; CDR3: CASTTANGNQPQHF
size: few; V: TRBV20-1; D: NA; length: 14; J: TRBJ2-1; DNA: TGCAGTGCGTCGGAGGGGAGCTCCTACAATGAGCAGTCCTTC; CDR3: CSASEGSSYNEQSF
size: many; V: TRBV3-1; D: NA; length: 12; J: TRBJ2-3; DNA: TGTGCCAGCAGTCGATACACAGATACGCAGTATTTT; CDR3: CASSRYTDTQYF
size: many; V: TRBV2; D: NA; length: 15; J: TRBJ2-7; DNA: TGTGCCAGCAGTCCCTCTCACAGCCCCTCCTACGAGCAGTACTTC; CDR3: CASSPSHSPSYEQYF
size: many; V: TRBV30; D: TRBD1; length: 14; J: TRBJ1-2; DNA: TGTGCCTGGAGGACAGGACAGGGGGCTTACGGCTACACCTTC; CDR3: CAWRTGQGAYGYTF